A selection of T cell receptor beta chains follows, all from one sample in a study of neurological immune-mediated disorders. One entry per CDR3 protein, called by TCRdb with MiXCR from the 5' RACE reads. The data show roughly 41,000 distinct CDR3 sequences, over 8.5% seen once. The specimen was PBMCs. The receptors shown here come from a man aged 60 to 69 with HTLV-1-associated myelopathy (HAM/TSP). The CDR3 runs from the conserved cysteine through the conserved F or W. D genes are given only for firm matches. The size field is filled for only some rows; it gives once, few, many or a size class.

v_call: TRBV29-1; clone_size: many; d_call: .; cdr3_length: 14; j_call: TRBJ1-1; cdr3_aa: CSVGLGGMNTEAFF; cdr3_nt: TGCAGCGTTGGGCTTGGGGGCATGAACACTGAAGCTTTCTTT
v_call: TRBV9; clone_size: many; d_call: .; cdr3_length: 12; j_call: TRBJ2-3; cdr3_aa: CASSVYGDTQYF; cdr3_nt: TGTGCCAGCAGCGTATACGGAGATACGCAGTATTTT
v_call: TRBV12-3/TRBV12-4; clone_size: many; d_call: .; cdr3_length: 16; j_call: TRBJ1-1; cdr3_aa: CASSLGGPGTGLSAFF; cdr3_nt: TGTGCCAGCAGTTTAGGAGGCCCGGGAACGGGCCTATCAGCTTTCTTT
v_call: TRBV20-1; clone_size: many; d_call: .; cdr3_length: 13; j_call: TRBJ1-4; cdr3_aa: CSAGTGVNEKLFF; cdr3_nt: TGCAGTGCGGGCACAGGAGTAAATGAAAAACTGTTTTTT
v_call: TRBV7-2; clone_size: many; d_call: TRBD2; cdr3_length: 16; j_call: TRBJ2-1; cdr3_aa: CASSWTGTSTYNEQFF; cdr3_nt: TGTGCCAGCAGTTGGACCGGGACTAGTACCTACAATGAGCAGTTCTTC
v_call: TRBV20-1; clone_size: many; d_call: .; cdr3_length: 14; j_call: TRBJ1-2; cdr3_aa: CSAPGLVGNYGYTF; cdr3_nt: TGCAGTGCCCCGGGTCTGGTGGGAAACTATGGCTACACCTTC
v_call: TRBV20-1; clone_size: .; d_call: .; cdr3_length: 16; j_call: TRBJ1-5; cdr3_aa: CSARDRMKGVDQPQHF; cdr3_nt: TGCAGTGCTAGAGATAGAATGAAAGGGGTTGATCAGCCCCAGCATTTT
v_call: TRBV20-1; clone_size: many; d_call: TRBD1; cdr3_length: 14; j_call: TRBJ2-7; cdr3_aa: CSARDGAGGYEQYF; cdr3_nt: TGCAGTGCTAGAGATGGAGCAGGGGGCTACGAGCAGTACTTC
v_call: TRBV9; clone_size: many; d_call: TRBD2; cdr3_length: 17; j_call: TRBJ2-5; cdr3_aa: CASSVGASGRAAETQYF; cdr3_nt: TGTGCCAGCAGCGTAGGGGCTAGCGGGAGGGCCGCAGAGACCCAGTACTTC
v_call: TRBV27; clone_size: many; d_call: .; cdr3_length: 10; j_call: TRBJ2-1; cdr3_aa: CASGSHEQFF; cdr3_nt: TGTGCCAGCGGCTCGCATGAGCAGTTCTTC